A few counts support the clone carrying this T cell receptor beta chain. The target antigen is unknown. With template switching, a universal primer site was added, and the cDNA carried unique molecular identifiers. Via MiXCR, TCRdb re-called the 5' RACE reads, giving one row per CDR3 protein. The table lists more than 650,000 distinct CDR3 sequences, 6% to 6.5% of them singletons, with roughly 2% in the top ten. The record originates from a study of identical twins. Points from the study as a whole: In zero-insertion analyses, partial confounding could arise from invariant MAIT and iNKT cells. The study found weaker excess twin sharing in beta out-of-frame sequences. Carriage of fewer insertions was seen in abundant cord blood beta clonotypes, whereas memory repertoires showed none.

The CDR3 is 14 amino acids. V lost 6 bases, J lost 0 bases, and 7 bases lay in between. CDR1 is SGHRS and CDR2 is YFSETQ in the germline V gene. The material sequenced was naive T cells sorted from blood. The chain combines TRBV5-1 with TRBJ1-6; D gene ambiguous. The sequence was collected from a man aged 18 to 29 in good health. The CDR3 region has the DNA TGCGCCAGCACTACCAGCTCCTATAATTCACCCCTCCACTTT. Translation gives CASTTSSYNSPLHF.